Included here is one T cell receptor beta chain sequence, with context. As yet, its antigen is unknown. Other DNA sequences in the sample encode the same CDR3. Naive CD8 cells lacked CD45RO and underwent positive selection for CCR7, leaving out terminally differentiated effector memory CD45RA+ cells. This CDR3 spans 13 amino acids. The germline V gene has CDR1 SEHNR and CDR2 FQNEAQ (reference sequence). V was trimmed by 1 base and J by 5 bases, leaving 9 bases between them. Several immunoSEQ 96-well plates shared each subset's DNA, each plate a replicate. TCRdb's copy holds only in-frame clones and misses some; the assay was immunoSEQ multiplex PCR. The data show 660,000 or so clones, roughly 96% seen once. This sample stems from a study of shared clonotypes between healthy human individuals. General study points: Clonotypes which were not shared had lower generation probabilities than clonotypes that all four donors shared. Having only a few donors restricted how much genetic and exposure-history diversity was captured.

The chain links TRBV7-9 to TRBJ2-7; possible D gene TRBD2, 6 bases. The sequencing input was naive CD8+ T cells sorted from blood. This TCR was sampled from a woman in her twenties or thirties in good health. The CDR3 DNA sequence: TGTGCCAGCAGCTTAGTCTCGGGGGACGAGCAGTACTTC. Translating it yields CASSLVSGDEQYF.